There are many counts of the clone carrying this T cell receptor (beta chain). This entry belongs to a study of beta chain features in type 1 diabetes. Trimming took 3 bases from V and 6 from J, leaving 12 bases between them. The germline V gene encodes CDR1 SGHDN and CDR2 FVKESK. The CDR3 has 14 residues. Expressed TCRB transcripts were sequenced after all isolated RNA was converted to cDNA. Repertoires were generated with immunoSEQ multiplex PCR, while TCRdb's copy carries only in-frame clones and drops some. Altogether 250,000 to 350,000 clones are present, approximately 15% being singletons, with the ten largest covering about 6.6%.

The TCR sequence derives from a man aged 25-45 years in good health. The chain recombines TRBV14 with TRBJ2-4; the D gene is possibly TRBD1 (5 bases). Sequencing was carried out using central memory CD4+ T cells from blood. CDR3 bases: TGTGCCAGCAGCCAGGACACCCACGGAAACATTCAGTACTTC. Residues: CASSQDTHGNIQYF.